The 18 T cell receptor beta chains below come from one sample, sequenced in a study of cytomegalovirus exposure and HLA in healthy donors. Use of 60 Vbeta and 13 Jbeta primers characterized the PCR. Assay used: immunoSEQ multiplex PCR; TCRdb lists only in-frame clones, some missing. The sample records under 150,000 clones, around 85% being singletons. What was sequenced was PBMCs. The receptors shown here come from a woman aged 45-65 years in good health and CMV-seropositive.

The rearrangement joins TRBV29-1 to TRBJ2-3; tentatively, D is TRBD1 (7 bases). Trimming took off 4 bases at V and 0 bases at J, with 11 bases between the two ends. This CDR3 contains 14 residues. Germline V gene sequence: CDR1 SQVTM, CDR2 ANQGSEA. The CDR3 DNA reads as TGCAGCGTTGTCAGGGGGGCAAGCACAGATACGCAGTATTTT. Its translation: CSVVRGASTDTQYF.

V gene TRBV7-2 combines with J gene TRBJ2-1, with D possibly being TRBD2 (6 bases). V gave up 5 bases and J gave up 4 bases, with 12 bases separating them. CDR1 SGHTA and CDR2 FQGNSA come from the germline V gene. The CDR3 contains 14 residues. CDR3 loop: CASSPLRGYNEQFF. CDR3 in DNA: TGTGCCAGCAGCCCCTTGCGGGGTTACAATGAGCAGTTCTTC.

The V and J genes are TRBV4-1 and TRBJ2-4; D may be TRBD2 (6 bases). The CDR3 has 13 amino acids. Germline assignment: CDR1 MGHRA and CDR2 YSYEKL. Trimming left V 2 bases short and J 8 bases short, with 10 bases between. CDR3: CASSQNWGDIQYF. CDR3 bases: TGCGCCAGCAGCCAAAACTGGGGGGACATTCAGTACTTC.

The CDR3 sequence: CASSLKSPGATGELFF. DNA for the CDR3: TGTGCCAGCAGCTTGAAGTCTCCAGGGGCCACCGGGGAGCTGTTTTTT. The V call is TRBV5-6, the J call TRBJ2-2, with D tentatively TRBD1 (6 bases). CDR1 SGHDT and CDR2 YYEEEE come from the germline V gene. V lost 1 base and J 4 bases, leaving 14 bases between the germline ends. The CDR3 runs to 16 residues.

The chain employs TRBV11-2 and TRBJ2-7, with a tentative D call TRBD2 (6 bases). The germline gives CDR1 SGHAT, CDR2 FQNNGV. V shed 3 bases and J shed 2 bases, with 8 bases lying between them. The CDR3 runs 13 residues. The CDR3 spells CASSFGGAYEQYF. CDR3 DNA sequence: TGTGCCAGCAGCTTCGGCGGGGCCTACGAGCAGTACTTC.

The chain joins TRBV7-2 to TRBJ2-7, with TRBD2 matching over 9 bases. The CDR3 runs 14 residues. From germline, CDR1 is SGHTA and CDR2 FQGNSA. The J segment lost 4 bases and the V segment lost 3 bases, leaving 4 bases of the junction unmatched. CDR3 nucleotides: TGTGCCAGCAGCTTCGCGGGGGGGCAGTACGAGCAGTACTTC. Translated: CASSFAGGQYEQYF. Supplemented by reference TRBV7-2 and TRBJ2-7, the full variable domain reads GAGVSQSPSNKVTEKGKDVELRCDPISGHTALYWYRQSLGQGLEFLIYFQGNSAPDKSGLPSDRFSAERTGGSVSTLTIQRTQQEDSAVYLCASSFAGGQYEQYFGPGTRLTVT.

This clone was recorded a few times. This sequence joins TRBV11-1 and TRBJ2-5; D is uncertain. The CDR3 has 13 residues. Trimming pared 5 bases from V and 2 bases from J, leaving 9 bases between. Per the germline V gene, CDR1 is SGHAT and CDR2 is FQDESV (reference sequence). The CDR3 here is CASSPHMQETQYF. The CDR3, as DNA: TGTGCCAGCAGCCCGCACATGCAAGAGACCCAGTACTTC.

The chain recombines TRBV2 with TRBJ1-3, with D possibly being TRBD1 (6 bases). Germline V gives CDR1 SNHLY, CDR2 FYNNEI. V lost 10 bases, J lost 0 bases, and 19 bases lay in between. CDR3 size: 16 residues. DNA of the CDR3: TGTGCCACCTATGGGGGGGGCTTGAGCTCTGGAAACACCATATATTTT. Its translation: CATYGGGLSSGNTIYF.

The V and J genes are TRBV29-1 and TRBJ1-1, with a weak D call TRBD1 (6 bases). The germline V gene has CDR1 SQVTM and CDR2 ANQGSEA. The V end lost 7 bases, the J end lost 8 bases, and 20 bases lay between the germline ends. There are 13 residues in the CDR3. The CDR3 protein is CSALKGGQTEAFF. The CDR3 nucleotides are TGCAGCGCCCTGAAGGGGGGGCAAACCGAAGCTTTCTTT.

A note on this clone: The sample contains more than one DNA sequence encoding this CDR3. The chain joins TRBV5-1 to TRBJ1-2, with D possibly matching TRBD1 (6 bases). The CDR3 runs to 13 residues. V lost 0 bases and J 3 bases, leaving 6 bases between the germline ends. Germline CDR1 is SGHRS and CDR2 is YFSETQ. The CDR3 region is CASSLGTDYGYTF. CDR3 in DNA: TGCGCCAGCAGCTTGGGGACAGACTATGGCTACACCTTC.

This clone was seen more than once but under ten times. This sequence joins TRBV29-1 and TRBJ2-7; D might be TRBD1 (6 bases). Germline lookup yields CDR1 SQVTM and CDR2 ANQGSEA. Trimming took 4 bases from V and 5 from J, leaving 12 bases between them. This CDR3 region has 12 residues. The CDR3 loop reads CSVGPGANEQYF. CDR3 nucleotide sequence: TGCAGCGTTGGTCCAGGGGCTAACGAGCAGTACTTC.

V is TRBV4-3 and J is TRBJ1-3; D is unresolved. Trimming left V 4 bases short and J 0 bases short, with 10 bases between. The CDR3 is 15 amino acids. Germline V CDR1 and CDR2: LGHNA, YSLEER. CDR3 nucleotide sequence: TGCGCCAGCAGCCGCCTTGGGCCCTCTGGAAACACCATATATTTT. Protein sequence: CASSRLGPSGNTIYF.

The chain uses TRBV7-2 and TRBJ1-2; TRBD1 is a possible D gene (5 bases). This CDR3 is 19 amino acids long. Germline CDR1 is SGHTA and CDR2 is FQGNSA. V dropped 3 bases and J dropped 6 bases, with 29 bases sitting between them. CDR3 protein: CASSFYPSTVAIGRNGYTF. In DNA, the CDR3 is TGTGCCAGCAGCTTTTATCCCTCGACAGTTGCTATAGGGCGGAATGGCTACACCTTC.

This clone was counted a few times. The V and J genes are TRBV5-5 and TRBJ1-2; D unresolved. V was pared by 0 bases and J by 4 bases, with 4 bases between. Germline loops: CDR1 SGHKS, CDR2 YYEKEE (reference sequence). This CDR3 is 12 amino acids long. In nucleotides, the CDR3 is TGTGCCAGCAGCTTGGACACCTATGGCTACACCTTC. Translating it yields CASSLDTYGYTF.

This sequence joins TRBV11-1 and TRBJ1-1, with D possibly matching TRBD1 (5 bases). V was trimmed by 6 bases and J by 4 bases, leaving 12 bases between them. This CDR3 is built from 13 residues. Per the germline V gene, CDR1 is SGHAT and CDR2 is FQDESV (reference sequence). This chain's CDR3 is CASSRREATEAFF. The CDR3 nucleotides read TGTGCCAGCAGTCGCAGGGAGGCCACTGAAGCTTTCTTT.

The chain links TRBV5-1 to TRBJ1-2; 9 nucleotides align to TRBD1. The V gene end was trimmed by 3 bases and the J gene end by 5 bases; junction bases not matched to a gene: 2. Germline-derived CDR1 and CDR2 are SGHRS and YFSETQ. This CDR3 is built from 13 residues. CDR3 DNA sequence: TGCGCCAGCAGCTCGACAGGGGGGTATGGCTACACCTTC. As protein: CASSSTGGYGYTF.

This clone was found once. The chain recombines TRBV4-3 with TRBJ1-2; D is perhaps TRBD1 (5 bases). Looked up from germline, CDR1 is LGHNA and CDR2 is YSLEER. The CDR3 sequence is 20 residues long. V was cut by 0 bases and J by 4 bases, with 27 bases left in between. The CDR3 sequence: CASSQDWSSDSYIRLYGYTF. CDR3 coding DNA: TGCGCCAGCAGCCAAGATTGGTCTAGTGACAGCTATATACGGCTCTATGGCTACACCTTC.

As DNA, the CDR3 is TGTGCCAGCAGTCAAGACAGGGGGACGGGGGGCTACACCTTC. Encoded protein: CASSQDRGTGGYTF. V and J are TRBV2 and TRBJ1-2; 9 bases are a match to TRBD1. CDR3 length: 14 amino acids. Germline V gives CDR1 SNHLY, CDR2 FYNNEI. J lost 8 bases, V lost 5 bases, and 9 bases had no gene match.